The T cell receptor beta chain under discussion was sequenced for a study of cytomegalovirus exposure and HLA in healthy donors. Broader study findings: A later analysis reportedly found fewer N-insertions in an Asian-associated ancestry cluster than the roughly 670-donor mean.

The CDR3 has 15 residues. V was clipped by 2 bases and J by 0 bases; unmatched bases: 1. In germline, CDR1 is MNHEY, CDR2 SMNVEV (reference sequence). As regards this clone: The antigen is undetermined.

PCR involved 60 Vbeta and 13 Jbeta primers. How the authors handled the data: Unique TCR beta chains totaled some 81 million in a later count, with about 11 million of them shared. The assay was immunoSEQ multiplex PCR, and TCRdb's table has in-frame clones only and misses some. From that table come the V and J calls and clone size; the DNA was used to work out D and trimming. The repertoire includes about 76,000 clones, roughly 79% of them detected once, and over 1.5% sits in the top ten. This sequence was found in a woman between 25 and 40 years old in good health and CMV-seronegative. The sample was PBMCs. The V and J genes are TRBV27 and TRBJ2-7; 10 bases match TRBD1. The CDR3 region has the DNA TGTGCCAGCAGTTTAGGGACAGGGGTCTCCTACGAGCAGTACTTC. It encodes CASSLGTGVSYEQYF.